Listed below are T cell receptor beta chains from one sample, sequenced in a study of blood T cells in healthy people across ages. From the 5' RACE reads, TCRdb called clonotypes with MiXCR, one entry per CDR3 protein. The table records some 700,000 distinct CDR3 sequences, about 20% of them present only once. The sequencing input was blood. The source of these receptors is a man in his 70s in good health. CDR3s include the opening cysteine and the closing phenylalanine or tryptophan. A D gene is named only where the DNA matches it firmly. Clone size is not always given. Where it is, it says once, few, many or a class for expanded clones.

abundance | d_gene | j_gene | v_gene | CDR3nt | CDR3aa
many | . | TRBJ2-5 | TRBV7-9 | TGTGCCAGCAGCTTAGCTGCGGCAGCGGGAGAGACCCAGTACTTC | CASSLAAAAGETQYF
few | TRBD2 | TRBJ2-5 | TRBV29-1 | TGCAGCGTTGAAACCCAGGGACTAGCCCAAGAGACCCAGTACTTC | CSVETQGLAQETQYF
many | . | TRBJ1-2 | TRBV7-2 | TGTGCCAGCAGCTTGGACAAGAACTATGGCTACACCTTC | CASSLDKNYGYTF
. | . | TRBJ2-1 | TRBV20-1 | TGCAGTGCTCCTCAAAATGAGCAGTTCTTC | CSAPQNEQFF
. | . | TRBJ1-4 | TRBV15 | TGTGCCACCAGCAGGGGAGCGGGTAATGAAAAACTGTTTTTT | CATSRGAGNEKLFF
few | TRBD2 | TRBJ2-3 | TRBV30 | TGTGCCTGGAGTGATATCCGGGGGGCAGATACGCAGTATTTT | CAWSDIRGADTQYF
. | TRBD1 | TRBJ1-3 | TRBV7-9 | TGTGCCAGCAGCAAGGGACAGGGGCTCTCCTCTGGAAACACCATATATTTT | CASSKGQGLSSGNTIYF
many | . | TRBJ1-1 | TRBV19 | TGTGCCAGTAGTATGCGGAGGAAAGCTTTCTTT | CASSMRRKAFF
. | . | TRBJ2-5 | TRBV7-9 | TGTGCCAGCAGCTTTCAGGGAGAGCAGTACTTC | CASSFQGEQYF
. | TRBD1 | TRBJ2-3 | TRBV5-1 | TGCGCCAGCAGCTCGGACAGGGAATTCAGCACAGATACGCAGTATTTT | CASSSDREFSTDTQYF
few | . | TRBJ2-7 | TRBV24-1 | TGTGCCACCAGTGATCAGTACGAGCAGTACTTC | CATSDQYEQYF
. | TRBD1 | TRBJ1-1 | TRBV6-6 | TGTGCCAGCAGCAAGGGGGCGTCCGCTTTCTTT | CASSKGASAFF
few | . | TRBJ2-5 | TRBV5-1 | TGCGCCAGCAGCTTGGCCGAGGGAGTAGGCGAGACCCAGTACTTC | CASSLAEGVGETQYF
. | TRBD2 | TRBJ2-3 | TRBV4-2 | TGTGCCAGCAGAAAGGGTAGCGGGGGGGGATCGATGACAGATACGCAGTATTTT | CASRKGSGGGSMTDTQYF
. | TRBD1 | TRBJ2-5 | TRBV2 | TGTGCCAGCAGCCCCCCGACAGGGTATGAGACCCAGTACTTC | CASSPPTGYETQYF
. | TRBD2 | TRBJ2-1 | TRBV20-1 | TGCAGTGCTAGGGTAGCGGGGCGTTCCTACAATGAGCAGTTCTTC | CSARVAGRSYNEQFF
. | . | TRBJ1-3 | TRBV20-1 | TGCAGTGCTAGACGCCCAAGAGGGATCTCTGGAAACACCATATATTTT | CSARRPRGISGNTIYF
. | . | TRBJ1-1 | TRBV7-9 | TGTGCCACCACGGAGGCAGTCGCCTGGAACACTGAAGCTTTCTTT | CATTEAVAWNTEAFF
. | TRBD1 | TRBJ1-4 | TRBV30 | TGTGCCCAAGGGACAGGGCCAGTAACAACGAATGAAAAACTGTTTTTT | CAQGTGPVTTNEKLFF
few | TRBD2 | TRBJ2-1 | TRBV4-1 | TGCGCCAGCAGCCAAGATATGGCTAGCGGGAACCCCAATGAGCAGTTCTTC | CASSQDMASGNPNEQFF
. | . | TRBJ2-3 | TRBV6-6 | TGTGCCAGCACTCGCAGCCTCCAAGAGACCCAGTACTTT | CASTRSLQETQYF
few | TRBD1 | TRBJ1-3 | TRBV28 | TGTGCCAGCAGTCGGAGAGGGACAGTGGGTTTGGGAAACACCATATATTTT | CASSRRGTVGLGNTIYF
. | . | TRBJ2-1 | TRBV12-3/TRBV12-4 | TGTGCCAGCAGTTTTTCTGCGGTTGGAAACAATGAGCAGTTCTTC | CASSFSAVGNNEQFF
few | . | TRBJ1-4 | TRBV11-2 | TGTGCCAGCAGCTACCAGGGGAGCCCTAATGAAAAACTGTTTTTT | CASSYQGSPNEKLFF
. | . | TRBJ1-2 | TRBV28 | TGTGCCAGCAGGCGGACAGATAACTATGGCTACACCTTC | CASRRTDNYGYTF
once | . | TRBJ2-5 | TRBV6-2/TRBV6-3 | TGTGCCAGCAGTTACTATCGGCAAGAGACCCGGTACTTC | CASSYYRQETRYF
few | . | TRBJ1-3 | TRBV7-2 | TGTGCCAGCAGCTTACCTGCAGGCAACTCTGGAAACACCATATATTTT | CASSLPAGNSGNTIYF